The 16 T cell receptor beta chains below were found in one sample sequenced in a study of PD-1 blockade in classical Hodgkin lymphoma. The protocol was immunoSEQ multiplex PCR, while the TCRdb copy is restricted to in-frame clones and leaves out a portion. The profile covers about 21,000 clones, with less than 80% appearing a single time and about a fifth taken by the ten largest. Each of the patients experienced relapse following autologous stem cell transplantation, and their brentuximab vedotin exposure differed. This material consisted of peripheral blood mononuclear cells (PBMCs), taken at baseline. These receptors were collected from a human donor with classical Hodgkin lymphoma.

This chain uses TRBV27 with TRBJ1-2, with TRBD1 as a possible D gene (6 bases). Germline V gene lookup returns CDR1 MNHEY and CDR2 SMNVEV (reference sequence). V was pared by 0 bases and J by 4 bases, with 12 bases between. The CDR3 extends over 15 amino acids. DNA for the CDR3: TGTGCCAGCAGTTTATCCTGGAGAGGGGGCTATGGCTACACCTTC. Its protein is CASSLSWRGGYGYTF.

The chain recombines TRBV7-9 with TRBJ2-1; D unresolved. Germline lookup yields CDR1 SEHNR and CDR2 FQNEAQ (reference sequence). The CDR3 spans 14 residues. The germline V and J ends were trimmed by 5 bases and 3 bases, with 11 bases remaining between them. CDR3 DNA sequence: TGTGCCAGCAGCCTAGGTATAGGCTACAATGAGCAGTTCTTC. This sequence encodes CASSLGIGYNEQFF.

This clone came up once. The chain uses TRBV27 and TRBJ2-2; 13 bases agree with TRBD2. The CDR3 length is 16 residues. In germline, CDR1 is MNHEY, CDR2 SMNVEV (reference sequence). The V segment lost 6 bases and the J segment 2 bases; nucleotides outside the gene matches: 3. The chain's CDR3 is CASRGLAGVNTGELFF. CDR3 nucleotides: TGTGCCAGCAGAGGACTAGCGGGAGTTAACACCGGGGAGCTGTTTTTT.

The chain has TRBV28 and TRBJ2-7; 7 nucleotides line up with TRBD2. Looked up from germline, CDR1 is MDHEN and CDR2 is SYDVKM. The J segment lost 1 base and the V segment lost 6 bases, leaving 6 bases of the junction unmatched. The CDR3 loop spans 14 amino acids. The CDR3 spells CASRGGSTSYEQYF. The DNA for the CDR3 is TGTGCCAGCAGGGGGGGGAGCACTTCCTACGAGCAGTACTTC.

The chain joins TRBV27 to TRBJ1-6; D call uncertain. V was trimmed by 5 bases and J by 7 bases, leaving 12 bases between them. CDR1 is MNHEY and CDR2 is SMNVEV in the germline V gene (reference sequence). The CDR3 is 14 amino acids. Written as DNA, the CDR3 is TGTGCCAGCAGTGCAACTCCGGGGAATTCACCCCTCCACTTT. This gives the protein CASSATPGNSPLHF.

V usage is TRBV6-6 and J usage is TRBJ2-7; D gene ambiguous. The V gene lost 4 bases and the J gene lost 6 bases, with 22 bases spanning the gap. The CDR3 loop spans 16 amino acids. CDR1 and CDR2 (germline): MNHNY, SVGAGI (reference sequence). The CDR3 reads CASSSQKAPPTFEQYF. The CDR3 nucleotides are TGTGCCAGCAGTTCCCAGAAGGCCCCTCCTACCTTCGAGCAGTACTTC.

The V call is TRBV19, the J call TRBJ2-7; D is undetermined. The CDR3 sequence is 13 residues long. The germline V and J ends were trimmed by 1 base and 4 bases, with 8 bases remaining between them. From germline, CDR1 is LNHDA and CDR2 SQIVND (reference sequence). The CDR3 here is CASSIGSRYEQYF. CDR3 nucleotide sequence: TGTGCCAGTAGTATAGGCAGCCGATACGAGCAGTACTTC.

The genes are TRBV6-4 and TRBJ2-2, with 9 bases that match TRBD1. The CDR3 consists of 14 residues. Germline CDR1 is MRHNA and CDR2 is SNTAGT. Trimming removed 4 bases from V and 3 bases from J; junction bases left unmatched: 0. For the CDR3, the DNA is TGTGCCAGCAGTGGGACAGGGGACACCGGGGAGCTGTTTTTT. Translating it yields CASSGTGDTGELFF.

The chain uses TRBV28 and TRBJ1-2; D ambiguous. CDR3 length: 14 residues. V was trimmed by 4 bases and J by 0 bases, leaving 9 bases between them. CDR1 is MDHEN, CDR2 SYDVKM, per germline. CDR3: CASSSYSANYGYTF. The CDR3 DNA reads as TGTGCCAGCAGTTCCTACTCAGCTAACTATGGCTACACCTTC.

The chain links TRBV4-2 to TRBJ1-2; 10 bases line up with TRBD1. Germline values: CDR1 LGHNA, CDR2 YNFKEQ. The CDR3 extends over 12 amino acids. V shed 4 bases and J 8 bases; nucleotides not matched to a gene: 1. The CDR3, as DNA: TGTGCCAGCAGCCCGACAGGGGGCGGCTACACCTTC. It specifies CASSPTGGGYTF.

V gene TRBV27 combines with J gene TRBJ2-3, with D tentatively TRBD1 (8 bases). CDR1 is MNHEY, CDR2 SMNVEV, per germline (reference sequence). Trimming stripped 4 bases from V and 5 bases from J, with 13 bases between. The CDR3 sequence is 14 residues long. DNA of the CDR3: TGTGCCAGCAGTTCAACAGGGGGGGTAGATACGCAGTATTTT. Amino acids: CASSSTGGVDTQYF.

The chain links TRBV5-6 to TRBJ1-5; no reliable D call. CDR1 and CDR2 (germline): SGHDT, YYEEEE. Trimming stripped 4 bases from V and 4 bases from J, with 12 bases between. This CDR3 spans 14 amino acids. CDR3 loop: CASSPWAVNQPQHF. As DNA, the CDR3 is TGTGCCAGCAGCCCGTGGGCAGTTAATCAGCCCCAGCATTTT.

The rearrangement uses TRBV15 and TRBJ2-7; possibly TRBD1 for D (6 bases). The V end lost 3 bases, the J end lost 5 bases, and 17 bases lay between the germline ends. Germline V CDR1 and CDR2: LNHNV, YYDKDF (reference sequence). The CDR3 has 15 amino acids. CDR3 sequence: CATSRSHKQGNEQYF. The DNA for the CDR3 is TGTGCCACCAGCAGGTCACATAAGCAGGGGAACGAGCAGTACTTC.

This chain links TRBV6-4 with TRBJ2-3; D unclear. This CDR3 is 14 amino acids long. V was cut by 5 bases and J by 3 bases, with 12 bases left in between. Germline V CDR1 and CDR2: MRHNA, SNTAGT. The CDR3: CASSLDSGTDTQYF. The CDR3 bases are TGTGCCAGCAGTCTCGACTCTGGGACAGATACGCAGTATTTT.

This clone was observed a handful of times. The rearrangement uses TRBV29-1 and TRBJ2-2; TRBD1 aligns across 11 bases. CDR1 is SQVTM, CDR2 ANQGSEA, per germline. The CDR3 is 18 amino acids. With 6 bases clipped from V and 4 bases from J, the junction kept 16 bases outside the gene matches. The CDR3 sequence: CSVAPGTGGRKITGELFF. CDR3 DNA: TGCAGCGTGGCTCCCGGGACAGGGGGACGGAAGATCACCGGGGAGCTGTTTTTT.

The J gene is TRBJ2-1, the V gene TRBV19; D is perhaps TRBD2 (6 bases). This CDR3 has 16 amino acids. V lost 5 bases to trimming and J lost 0 bases, with 14 bases between them. From germline, CDR1 is LNHDA and CDR2 SQIVND (reference sequence). CDR3: CASSLRAGSSYNEQFF. CDR3 nucleotide sequence: TGTGCCAGTAGTCTGAGGGCGGGGAGCTCCTACAATGAGCAGTTCTTC.